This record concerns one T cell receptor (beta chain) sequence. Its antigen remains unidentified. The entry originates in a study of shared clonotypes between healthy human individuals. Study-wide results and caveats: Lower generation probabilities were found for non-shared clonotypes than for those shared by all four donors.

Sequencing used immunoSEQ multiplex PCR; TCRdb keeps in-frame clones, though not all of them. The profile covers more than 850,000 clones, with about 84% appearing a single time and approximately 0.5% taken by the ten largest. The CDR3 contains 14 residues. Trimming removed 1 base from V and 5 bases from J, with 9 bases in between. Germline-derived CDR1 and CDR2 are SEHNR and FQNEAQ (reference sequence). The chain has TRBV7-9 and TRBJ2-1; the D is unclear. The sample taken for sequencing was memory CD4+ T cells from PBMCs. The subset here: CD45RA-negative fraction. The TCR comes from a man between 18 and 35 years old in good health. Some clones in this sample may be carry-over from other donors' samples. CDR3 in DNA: TGTGCCAGCAGCTTAGTCGTCTGGAACAATGAGCAGTTCTTC. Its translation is CASSLVVWNNEQFF.